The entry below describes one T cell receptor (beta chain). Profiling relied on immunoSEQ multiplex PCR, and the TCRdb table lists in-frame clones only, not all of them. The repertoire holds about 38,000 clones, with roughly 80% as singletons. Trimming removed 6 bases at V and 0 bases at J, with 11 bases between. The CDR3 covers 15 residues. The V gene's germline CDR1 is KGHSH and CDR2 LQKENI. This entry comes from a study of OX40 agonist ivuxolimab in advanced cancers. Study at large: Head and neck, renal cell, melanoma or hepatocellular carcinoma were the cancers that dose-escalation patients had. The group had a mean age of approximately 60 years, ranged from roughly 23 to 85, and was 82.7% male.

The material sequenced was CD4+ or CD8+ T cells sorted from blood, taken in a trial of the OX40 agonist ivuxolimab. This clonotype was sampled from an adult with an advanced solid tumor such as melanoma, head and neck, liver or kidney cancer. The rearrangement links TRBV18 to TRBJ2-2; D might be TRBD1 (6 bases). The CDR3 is CASSRQAPNTGELFF. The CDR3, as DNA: TGTGCCAGCTCCCGACAGGCCCCGAACACCGGGGAGCTGTTTTTT.